The TCR beta chain under discussion was sequenced for a study of OX40 agonist ivuxolimab in advanced cancers. Overall study: Dose-escalation patients were diagnosed with hepatocellular carcinoma, melanoma, renal cell cancer or head and neck cancer. Study-level findings and limits: The study observed clonal expansion of CD4+ and CD8+ blood T cells by week 6 at 0.1 to 3.0 mg/kg.

As to this clone: Its antigen is not identified.

The method was immunoSEQ multiplex PCR; TCRdb's version includes in-frame clones alone and lacks a portion of them. The sample yields some 13,000 clones, 80% to 90% seen once. This specimen was CD4+ or CD8+ T cells sorted from blood, taken in a trial of the OX40 agonist ivuxolimab. This TCR derives from an adult with an advanced solid tumor such as melanoma, head and neck, liver or kidney cancer.

The CDR3 bases are TGTGCCAGTAGTATAGATTTAAACCACCGCGTGGGTCGCTCCTACAATGAGCAGTTCTTC. It encodes CASSIDLNHRVGRSYNEQFF. The genes are TRBV19 and TRBJ2-1; D unclear. Trimming took 0 bases from V and 0 from J, leaving 21 bases between them. The CDR3 is 20 amino acids. CDR1 is LNHDA and CDR2 is SQIVND in the germline V gene (reference sequence).